This record covers a single T cell receptor beta chain. This sample is part of a study of blood T cell repertoires in COVID-19. The study drew participants aged about 18 to 89 years from 24 US areas. Exposed volunteers were people who met a COVID-19 case within 2 weeks before study entry. Original processing methods: Researchers report that nucleated cell counts were estimated from reference gene primer amplification. Sequencing was performed with immunoSEQ multiplex PCR; in TCRdb, only in-frame clones are kept and a portion is missing. The D gene and trimming were derived from the DNA, and the V and J assignments and clone size from that table. The repertoire holds a few hundred thousand clones, with 89% as singletons. CDR3 length: 14 amino acids. Germline CDR1 is WSHSY and CDR2 is SAAADI. The junction had 4 bases not matched to a gene; V was cut back by 6 bases and J by 2 bases.

The V and J genes are TRBV10-2 and TRBJ2-7; 10 positions match TRBD1. The source material was PBMCs or T cells enriched from blood (not recorded which). The clonotype originates from a woman aged 45-60 years who had been exposed to COVID-19. The CDR3 DNA reads TGCGCCAGCAGATGGGACAGGGGACCCTACGAGCAGTACTTC. Its protein product is CASRWDRGPYEQYF.